These T cell receptor beta chains were read from a single sample in a study of blood T cell repertoires in COVID-19. Data came from immunoSEQ multiplex PCR; TCRdb stores just in-frame clones and leaves some out. The data show around 100,000 clones, around four fifths seen once. Input material: peripheral blood. The receptors were gathered from a man between 45 and 60 years old with active or convalescent COVID-19. The CDR3 runs from the conserved cysteine through the conserved F or W. Fields, in order: D gene, V gene, J gene, clone size, CDR3 protein, CDR3 DNA. A D gene is named only where the DNA matches it firmly. Part of the rows lack a size; the others show once, few, many or a class for expanded clones.

D gene: TRBD1; V gene: TRBV6-1; J gene: TRBJ1-2; clone size: NA; CDR3 protein: CASREGQASDGYTF; CDR3 DNA: TGTGCCAGCAGGGAAGGACAGGCAAGCGATGGCTACACCTTC
D gene: NA; V gene: TRBV11-2; J gene: TRBJ2-6; clone size: NA; CDR3 protein: CASSPGQSGASVLTF; CDR3 DNA: TGTGCCAGCAGCCCGGGACAAAGTGGTGCTAGCGTCCTGACTTTC
D gene: NA; V gene: TRBV6-1; J gene: TRBJ2-3; clone size: NA; CDR3 protein: CASSERRVFTDTQYF; CDR3 DNA: TGTGCCAGCAGTGAAAGGAGGGTTTTTACAGATACGCAGTATTTT
D gene: NA; V gene: TRBV7-9; J gene: TRBJ2-6; clone size: NA; CDR3 protein: CAKGSGAEGANVLTF; CDR3 DNA: TGTGCTAAGGGCAGTGGGGCGGAAGGGGCCAACGTCCTGACTTTC
D gene: NA; V gene: TRBV2; J gene: TRBJ1-1; clone size: NA; CDR3 protein: CASSVTGSTEAFF; CDR3 DNA: TGTGCCAGCAGCGTAACAGGGAGCACTGAAGCTTTCTTT
D gene: TRBD2; V gene: TRBV11-2; J gene: TRBJ2-2; clone size: NA; CDR3 protein: CASSLTSGNTGELFF; CDR3 DNA: TGTGCCAGCAGCTTAACTAGCGGGAACACCGGGGAGCTGTTTTTT
D gene: TRBD1; V gene: TRBV3-1/TRBV3-2; J gene: TRBJ1-6; clone size: NA; CDR3 protein: CASSQGLTGTVNSPLHF; CDR3 DNA: TGTGCCAGCAGCCAAGGTCTCACTGGGACAGTAAATTCACCCCTCCACTTT
D gene: NA; V gene: TRBV24-1; J gene: TRBJ1-1; clone size: NA; CDR3 protein: CATSRGVGTEAFF; CDR3 DNA: TGTGCCACCAGTCGCGGAGTTGGGACTGAAGCTTTCTTT
D gene: TRBD1; V gene: TRBV3-1/TRBV3-2; J gene: TRBJ1-2; clone size: NA; CDR3 protein: CASSQGGGTGGDGYTF; CDR3 DNA: TGTGCCAGCAGCCAAGGTGGTGGGACAGGGGGCGATGGCTACACCTTC
D gene: NA; V gene: TRBV19; J gene: TRBJ1-5; clone size: NA; CDR3 protein: CASIAEDNNQPQHF; CDR3 DNA: TGTGCCAGTATCGCAGAAGACAACAATCAGCCCCAGCATTTT
D gene: TRBD2; V gene: TRBV5-1; J gene: TRBJ2-5; clone size: NA; CDR3 protein: CASSLVGLAGLETQYF; CDR3 DNA: TGCGCCAGCAGCTTGGTAGGTCTAGCGGGACTGGAGACCCAGTACTTC
D gene: NA; V gene: TRBV7-2; J gene: TRBJ2-2; clone size: NA; CDR3 protein: CASSLVAGSPTGELFF; CDR3 DNA: TGTGCCAGCAGCTTAGTTGCGGGATCACCTACGGGGGAGCTGTTTTTT
D gene: TRBD2; V gene: TRBV4-1; J gene: TRBJ2-7; clone size: NA; CDR3 protein: CARSSPLGLADTYEQYF; CDR3 DNA: TGCGCCAGATCGTCCCCCCTCGGGCTAGCGGACACCTACGAGCAGTACTTC
D gene: TRBD2; V gene: TRBV12-5; J gene: TRBJ2-7; clone size: NA; CDR3 protein: CASGLVRSLAGASSYEQYF; CDR3 DNA: TGTGCTAGTGGTTTGGTACGTTCGCTAGCGGGAGCGAGCTCCTACGAGCAGTACTTC
D gene: TRBD1; V gene: TRBV9; J gene: TRBJ1-2; clone size: NA; CDR3 protein: CASSGTGRNTF; CDR3 DNA: TGTGCCAGCAGCGGGACAGGGAGGAACACCTTC
D gene: NA; V gene: TRBV19; J gene: TRBJ2-7; clone size: NA; CDR3 protein: CASSIDMTSYEQYF; CDR3 DNA: TGTGCCAGTAGTATAGACATGACATCCTACGAGCAGTACTTC
D gene: NA; V gene: TRBV7-9; J gene: TRBJ1-2; clone size: NA; CDR3 protein: CASSLGGNYGYTF; CDR3 DNA: TGTGCCAGCAGCTTAGGCGGTAACTATGGCTACACCTTC
D gene: NA; V gene: TRBV18; J gene: TRBJ2-1; clone size: once; CDR3 protein: CASSPAEAFSYNEQFF; CDR3 DNA: TGTGCCAGCTCACCGGCAGAAGCGTTCTCCTACAATGAGCAGTTCTTC
D gene: TRBD2; V gene: TRBV7-8; J gene: TRBJ2-1; clone size: NA; CDR3 protein: CASSWGERGYNEQFF; CDR3 DNA: TGTGCCAGCAGCTGGGGGGAGCGGGGGTACAATGAGCAGTTCTTC
D gene: TRBD2; V gene: TRBV9; J gene: TRBJ2-5; clone size: NA; CDR3 protein: CASSVGLAGGPETQYF; CDR3 DNA: TGTGCCAGCAGCGTAGGACTAGCGGGAGGGCCAGAGACCCAGTACTTC
D gene: NA; V gene: TRBV18; J gene: TRBJ2-7; clone size: NA; CDR3 protein: CASSLGPPRSGEQYF; CDR3 DNA: TGTGCCAGCTCACTCGGTCCACCTCGGAGCGGCGAGCAGTACTTC
D gene: NA; V gene: TRBV6-5; J gene: TRBJ1-1; clone size: NA; CDR3 protein: CASSSRRILGTEAFF; CDR3 DNA: TGTGCCAGCAGCTCACGCAGGATACTGGGCACTGAAGCTTTCTTT
D gene: TRBD1; V gene: TRBV14; J gene: TRBJ2-3; clone size: NA; CDR3 protein: CASSQLGGSTQYF; CDR3 DNA: TGTGCCAGCAGCCAGTTAGGGGGCAGTACGCAGTATTTT
D gene: TRBD1; V gene: TRBV11-2; J gene: TRBJ2-3; clone size: NA; CDR3 protein: CASSIRGTGFTDTQYF; CDR3 DNA: TGTGCCAGCAGCATCAGGGGGACAGGTTTTACAGATACGCAGTATTTT
D gene: TRBD2; V gene: TRBV5-1; J gene: TRBJ2-1; clone size: NA; CDR3 protein: CASSLGTSGISYNEQFF; CDR3 DNA: TGCGCCAGCAGCTTGGGGACTAGCGGGATCTCCTACAATGAGCAGTTCTTC
D gene: NA; V gene: TRBV25-1; J gene: TRBJ2-1; clone size: NA; CDR3 protein: CASKAAQAGGFNEQFF; CDR3 DNA: TGTGCCAGCAAAGCTGCCCAGGCAGGGGGGTTCAATGAGCAGTTCTTC
D gene: TRBD1; V gene: TRBV14; J gene: TRBJ2-5; clone size: NA; CDR3 protein: CASSQVAGTGEETQYF; CDR3 DNA: TGTGCCAGCAGCCAAGTCGCCGGGACAGGGGAAGAGACCCAGTACTTC
D gene: TRBD1; V gene: TRBV30; J gene: TRBJ1-6; clone size: NA; CDR3 protein: CAWSVQTGGSSYNSPLHF; CDR3 DNA: TGTGCCTGGAGTGTACAGACAGGGGGGAGCTCCTATAATTCACCCCTCCACTTT
D gene: NA; V gene: TRBV2; J gene: TRBJ1-1; clone size: NA; CDR3 protein: CASTWDTFNTEAFF; CDR3 DNA: TGTGCCAGCACTTGGGACACTTTTAACACTGAAGCTTTCTTT
D gene: NA; V gene: TRBV29-1; J gene: TRBJ1-1; clone size: once; CDR3 protein: CSVSTGSTEAFF; CDR3 DNA: TGCAGCGTCTCAACAGGGAGTACTGAAGCTTTCTTT
D gene: NA; V gene: TRBV14; J gene: TRBJ1-3; clone size: few; CDR3 protein: CASSQVYSGNTIYF; CDR3 DNA: TGTGCCAGCAGCCAAGTGTATTCGGGAAACACCATATATTTT
D gene: NA; V gene: TRBV19; J gene: TRBJ2-7; clone size: NA; CDR3 protein: CASSIPGSNAYEQYF; CDR3 DNA: TGTGCCAGTAGTATCCCCGGGAGTAACGCCTACGAGCAGTACTTC
D gene: TRBD2; V gene: TRBV7-3; J gene: TRBJ2-1; clone size: NA; CDR3 protein: CASSLRVPGLAGVFGEQFF; CDR3 DNA: TGTGCCAGCAGCTTAAGAGTACCGGGACTAGCGGGAGTTTTCGGTGAGCAGTTCTTC
D gene: TRBD2; V gene: TRBV18; J gene: TRBJ2-1; clone size: NA; CDR3 protein: CASSPLGSGSNEQFF; CDR3 DNA: TGTGCCAGCTCACCCCTGGGGAGCGGGAGCAATGAGCAGTTCTTC
D gene: NA; V gene: TRBV5-1; J gene: TRBJ1-1; clone size: NA; CDR3 protein: CASSLEQGNTEAFF; CDR3 DNA: TGCGCCAGCAGCTTGGAACAGGGGAACACTGAAGCTTTCTTT
D gene: NA; V gene: TRBV5-1; J gene: TRBJ1-1; clone size: NA; CDR3 protein: CASSLVFMNTEAFF; CDR3 DNA: TGCGCCAGCAGCTTGGTCTTTATGAACACTGAAGCTTTCTTT
D gene: TRBD2; V gene: TRBV18; J gene: TRBJ2-2; clone size: NA; CDR3 protein: CASSPVASGNTGELFF; CDR3 DNA: TGTGCCAGCTCACCAGTAGCTAGCGGGAACACCGGGGAGCTGTTTTTT
D gene: NA; V gene: TRBV3-1/TRBV3-2; J gene: TRBJ1-3; clone size: NA; CDR3 protein: CASGGTSPNTIYF; CDR3 DNA: TGTGCCAGCGGGGGGACCTCTCCAAACACCATATATTTT
D gene: NA; V gene: TRBV6-5; J gene: TRBJ1-2; clone size: NA; CDR3 protein: CASSSHRQVNYGYTF; CDR3 DNA: TGTGCCAGCAGTTCCCACCGACAGGTTAACTATGGCTACACCTTC
D gene: NA; V gene: TRBV12-3/TRBV12-4; J gene: TRBJ2-7; clone size: NA; CDR3 protein: CASFLDGSYEQYF; CDR3 DNA: TGTGCCAGCTTCCTAGACGGATCCTACGAGCAGTACTTC
D gene: TRBD2; V gene: TRBV6-2/TRBV6-3; J gene: TRBJ2-3; clone size: NA; CDR3 protein: CASSTTSGKPDTQYF; CDR3 DNA: TGTGCCAGCAGTACGACTAGCGGGAAGCCAGATACGCAGTATTTT
D gene: TRBD2; V gene: TRBV5-1; J gene: TRBJ2-1; clone size: NA; CDR3 protein: CASSLGASGFNEQFF; CDR3 DNA: TGCGCCAGCAGCTTGGGGGCTAGCGGGTTCAATGAGCAGTTCTTC
D gene: NA; V gene: TRBV24-1; J gene: TRBJ2-5; clone size: NA; CDR3 protein: CATSDLRGGLQETQYF; CDR3 DNA: TGTGCCACCAGTGATTTGCGAGGCGGTCTCCAAGAGACCCAGTACTTC
D gene: NA; V gene: TRBV6-5; J gene: TRBJ2-7; clone size: NA; CDR3 protein: CASRSTQEYEQYF; CDR3 DNA: TGTGCCAGCAGGTCAACACAGGAATACGAGCAGTACTTC
D gene: TRBD1; V gene: TRBV10-3; J gene: TRBJ1-2; clone size: NA; CDR3 protein: CAISEQGANYGYTF; CDR3 DNA: TGTGCCATCAGTGAGCAGGGGGCTAACTATGGCTACACCTTC
D gene: TRBD2; V gene: TRBV3-1/TRBV3-2; J gene: TRBJ2-3; clone size: NA; CDR3 protein: CASSQARGDTDTQYF; CDR3 DNA: TGTGCCAGCAGCCAAGCCCGGGGGGACACAGATACGCAGTATTTT
D gene: TRBD2; V gene: TRBV10-2; J gene: TRBJ2-1; clone size: NA; CDR3 protein: CASRRLAGGYNEQFF; CDR3 DNA: TGCGCCAGCAGAAGACTAGCGGGAGGCTACAATGAGCAGTTCTTC
D gene: NA; V gene: TRBV21-1; J gene: TRBJ2-7; clone size: NA; CDR3 protein: CASRNRGGYEQYF; CDR3 DNA: TGTGCCAGCAGAAACAGGGGGGGATACGAGCAGTACTTC
D gene: TRBD1; V gene: TRBV5-1; J gene: TRBJ2-1; clone size: once; CDR3 protein: CATKGTASSYNEQFF; CDR3 DNA: TGCGCCACAAAAGGGACAGCATCCTCCTACAATGAGCAGTTCTTC
D gene: NA; V gene: TRBV12-5; J gene: TRBJ2-7; clone size: NA; CDR3 protein: CASGSGRLSYEQYF; CDR3 DNA: TGTGCTAGTGGATCCGGGAGACTCAGCTACGAGCAGTACTTC
D gene: TRBD1; V gene: TRBV28; J gene: TRBJ1-5; clone size: NA; CDR3 protein: CASSGNRGWQPQHF; CDR3 DNA: TGTGCCAGCAGTGGTAACAGGGGATGGCAGCCCCAGCATTTT
D gene: NA; V gene: TRBV7-9; J gene: TRBJ2-1; clone size: once; CDR3 protein: CASSSTRPGNEQFF; CDR3 DNA: TGTGCCAGCAGCTCCACCCGACCAGGAAATGAGCAGTTCTTC
D gene: TRBD1; V gene: TRBV29-1; J gene: TRBJ1-1; clone size: NA; CDR3 protein: CSVSDRGGEAFF; CDR3 DNA: TGCAGCGTCTCGGACAGGGGGGGTGAAGCTTTCTTT
D gene: NA; V gene: TRBV11-3; J gene: TRBJ1-3; clone size: NA; CDR3 protein: CASSSPDSGAGNTIYF; CDR3 DNA: TGTGCCAGCAGCTCCCCGGACAGTGGAGCAGGAAACACCATATATTTT
D gene: NA; V gene: TRBV30; J gene: TRBJ2-6; clone size: NA; CDR3 protein: CAWDRNAGANVLTF; CDR3 DNA: TGTGCCTGGGACAGGAATGCTGGGGCCAACGTCCTGACTTTC
D gene: TRBD1; V gene: TRBV19; J gene: TRBJ1-2; clone size: NA; CDR3 protein: CASSIRDRGGYGYTF; CDR3 DNA: TGTGCCAGTAGTATCCGGGACAGAGGCGGCTATGGCTACACCTTC
D gene: TRBD1; V gene: TRBV4-1; J gene: TRBJ1-2; clone size: NA; CDR3 protein: CASSQVGDRAYGYTF; CDR3 DNA: TGCGCCAGCAGCCAAGTAGGGGACAGGGCATACGGCTACACCTTC